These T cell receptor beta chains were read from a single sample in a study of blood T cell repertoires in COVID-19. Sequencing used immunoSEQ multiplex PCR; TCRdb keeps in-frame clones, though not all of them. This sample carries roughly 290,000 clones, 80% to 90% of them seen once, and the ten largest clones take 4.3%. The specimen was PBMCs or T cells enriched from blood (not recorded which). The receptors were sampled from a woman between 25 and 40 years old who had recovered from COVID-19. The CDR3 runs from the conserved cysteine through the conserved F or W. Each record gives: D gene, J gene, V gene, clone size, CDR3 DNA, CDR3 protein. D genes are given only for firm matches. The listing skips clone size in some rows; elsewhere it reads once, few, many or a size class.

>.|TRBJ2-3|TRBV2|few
TGTGCCAGCAGTGAGAGGCGTTCAGATACGCAGTATTTT
CASSERRSDTQYF
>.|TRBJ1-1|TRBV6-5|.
TGTGCCAGCAGGGTCGGGACTGAAGCTTTCTTT
CASRVGTEAFF
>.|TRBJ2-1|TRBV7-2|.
TGTGCCAGCAGCTTAGCAAATCGGGATGAGCAGTTCTTC
CASSLANRDEQFF
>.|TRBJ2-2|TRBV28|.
TGTGCGAGCGAGGGGGCCGGGGAGCTGTTTTTT
CASEGAGELFF
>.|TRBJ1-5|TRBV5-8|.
TGTGCCAGCAGCCGGCAGGGAGGGGTGGGCAATCAGCCCCAGCATTTT
CASSRQGGVGNQPQHF
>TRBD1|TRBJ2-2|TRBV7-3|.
TGTGCCAGCAGCTCGACAGGGCCCGGGGAGCTGTTTTTT
CASSSTGPGELFF
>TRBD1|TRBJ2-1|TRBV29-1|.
TGCAGCGTTCGCGACAGGGCTATTTGCAAAGGTAAGCAGTTCTTC
CSVRDRAICKGKQFF
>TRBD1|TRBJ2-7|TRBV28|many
TGTGCCAGCAGACCAGGGGGCGCGACGGCCGGCGAGCAGTACTTC
CASRPGGATAGEQYF
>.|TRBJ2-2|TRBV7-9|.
TGTGCCAGCAGGGAACGGGGAAACACCGGGGAGCTGTTTTTT
CASRERGNTGELFF
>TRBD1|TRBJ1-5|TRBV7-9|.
TGTGCCAGCGGGACAGATAATCAGCCCCAGCATTTT
CASGTDNQPQHF
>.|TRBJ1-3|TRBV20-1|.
TGCAGTGCTAGTGCGGTGGGCGGAAACACCATATATTTT
CSASAVGGNTIYF
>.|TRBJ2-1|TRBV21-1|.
TGTGCCAGCAGCAAAATCCAGCGGGAGGGCCACAATGAGCAGTTCTTC
CASSKIQREGHNEQFF
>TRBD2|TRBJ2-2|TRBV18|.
TGTGCCAGCTCACCATCTCTGGGACTAGTAATCGGGGAGCTGTTTTTT
CASSPSLGLVIGELFF
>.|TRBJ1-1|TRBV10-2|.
TGCGCCAGCGCGGGGAACACTGAAGCTTTCTTT
CASAGNTEAFF
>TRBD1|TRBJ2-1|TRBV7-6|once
TGTGCCAGCAGCTCATACCGGGACAGGGGTAACAATGAGCAGTTCTTC
CASSSYRDRGNNEQFF
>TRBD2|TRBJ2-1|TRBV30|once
TGTGCCTGGGATTGGCCGACTAGCAAGCCCCGATCCTACAATGAGCAGTTCTTC
CAWDWPTSKPRSYNEQFF
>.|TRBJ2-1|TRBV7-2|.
TGTGCCAGCAGCTTGGGGTTGACTAGCTACAATGAGCAGTTCTTC
CASSLGLTSYNEQFF
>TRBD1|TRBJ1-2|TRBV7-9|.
TGTGCCAGCAGCTTACCCACCGTGCAGGGGGGCGACTATGGCTACACCTTC
CASSLPTVQGGDYGYTF
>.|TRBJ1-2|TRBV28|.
TGTGCCAGCACCTCCTCCCCTAACTATGGCTACACCTTC
CASTSSPNYGYTF
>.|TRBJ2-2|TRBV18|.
TGTGCCAGCTCACCTCAGGGACTCTCCACCGGGGAGCTGTTTTTT
CASSPQGLSTGELFF
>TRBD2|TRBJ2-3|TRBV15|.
TGTGCCACCAGCAGAGTCCCGACAGCGGGAGAGGATACGCAGTATTTT
CATSRVPTAGEDTQYF
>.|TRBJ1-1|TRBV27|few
TGTGCCAGCAGTTTTGGGGCGAACACTGAAGCTTTCTTT
CASSFGANTEAFF
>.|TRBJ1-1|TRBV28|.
TGTGCCAGCAAGGAGGGAACCTACGGAACTGAAGCTTTCTTT
CASKEGTYGTEAFF
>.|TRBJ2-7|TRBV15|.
TGTGCCACCAGCAGAGATCCAGGGGCCTACGAGCAGTACTTC
CATSRDPGAYEQYF
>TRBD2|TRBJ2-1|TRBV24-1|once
TGTGCCACCAGTGCCAGCGGGAGGAACTCCTACAATGAGCAGTTCTTC
CATSASGRNSYNEQFF
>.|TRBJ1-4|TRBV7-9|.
TGTGCCAGCAGCTTAGGGCAAAGAAATGAAAAACTGTTTTTT
CASSLGQRNEKLFF
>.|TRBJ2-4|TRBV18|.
TGTGCCAGCTCACCATTCCCGGAGGGGATTCAGTACTTC
CASSPFPEGIQYF
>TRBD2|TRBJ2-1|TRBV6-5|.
TGTGCCAGCAGTTACTTCACTAGCGGGACTGAGCAGTTCTTC
CASSYFTSGTEQFF
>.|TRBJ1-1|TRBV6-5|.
TGTGCCAGCAGTCTTGGCGGGAACACTGAAGCTTTCTTT
CASSLGGNTEAFF
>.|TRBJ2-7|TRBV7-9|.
TGTGCCAGCAGGGCAAATCTAGCTTACGAGCAGTACTTC
CASRANLAYEQYF
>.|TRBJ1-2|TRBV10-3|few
TGTGCCATCAGCACCAGAAACAGCTATGGCTACACCTTC
CAISTRNSYGYTF
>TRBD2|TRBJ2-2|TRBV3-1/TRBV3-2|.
TGTGCCAGCAGCCTTGGACTAGCGGGGGGGACGAACACCGGGGAGCTGTTTTTT
CASSLGLAGGTNTGELFF
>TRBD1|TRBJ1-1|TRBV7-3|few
TGTGCCAGCAGCTTAGGGACAGGCCTGAACACTGAAGCTTTCTTT
CASSLGTGLNTEAFF
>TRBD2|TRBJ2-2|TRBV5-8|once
TGTGCCAGCAGCTCGATAGCGGGAGGAGGGAACACCGGGGAGCTGTTTTTT
CASSSIAGGGNTGELFF
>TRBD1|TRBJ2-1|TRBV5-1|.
TGCGCCAGCAGCTTGGGGACAGGGGCGAGTATTGGGAATGAGCAGTTCTTC
CASSLGTGASIGNEQFF
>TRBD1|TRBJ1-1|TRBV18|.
TGTGCCAGCTCACCATCCGTCAGGACAGGGGGAAGCACTGAAGCTTTCTTT
CASSPSVRTGGSTEAFF
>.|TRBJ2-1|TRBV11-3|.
TGTGCCAGCAGCTTAGGCGGCAGCTCCTACAATGAGCAGTTCTTC
CASSLGGSSYNEQFF
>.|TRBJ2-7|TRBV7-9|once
TGTGCCAGCAGCTTAGGGCGGGGCAGTTACGAGCAGTACTTC
CASSLGRGSYEQYF
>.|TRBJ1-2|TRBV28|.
TGTGCCAGTAGAATGACGGTAGCCGGGGTTGGCTACACCTTC
CASRMTVAGVGYTF
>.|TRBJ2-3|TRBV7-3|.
TGTGCCAGCAGCTTATACTCTGCGGGAGATACGCAGTATTTT
CASSLYSAGDTQYF
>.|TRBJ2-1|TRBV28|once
TGTGCCAGCAGTCCGTGGGGGCTCCAGAGGTACAATGAGCAGTTCTTC
CASSPWGLQRYNEQFF
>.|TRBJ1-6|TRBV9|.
TGTGCCAGCAGACGGGGGGGTACGGATTCACCCCTCCACTTT
CASRRGGTDSPLHF
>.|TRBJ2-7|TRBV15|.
TGTGCCACCAGCGCAGGGTTAGGCTACGAGCAGTACTTC
CATSAGLGYEQYF
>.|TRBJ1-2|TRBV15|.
TGTGCCACCAGCAGGGGGCCCAACGCTGGAAACTATGGCTACACCTTC
CATSRGPNAGNYGYTF
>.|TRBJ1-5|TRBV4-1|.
TGCGCCAGCAGCCAGCCGCTCAGGGGTAGCAATCAGCCCCAGCATTTT
CASSQPLRGSNQPQHF
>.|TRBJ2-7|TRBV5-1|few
TGCGCCAGCAGCTTGAGCGTCCACGAGCAGTACTTC
CASSLSVHEQYF
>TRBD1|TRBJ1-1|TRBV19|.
TGTGCCAGTAGTACGGGACAGGGGGTATCTGAAGCTTTCTTT
CASSTGQGVSEAFF
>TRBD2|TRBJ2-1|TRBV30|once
TGTGCCTGGAAACTAGCGGGAGGGGGCAATGAGCAGTTCTTC
CAWKLAGGGNEQFF
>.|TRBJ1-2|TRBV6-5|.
TGTGCCAGCAAATTGACAGACCTTTACTATGGCTACACCTTC
CASKLTDLYYGYTF
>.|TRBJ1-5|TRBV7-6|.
TGTGCCAGCAGCTCAGTTTCGGGTCGCAATCAGCCCCAGCATTTT
CASSSVSGRNQPQHF
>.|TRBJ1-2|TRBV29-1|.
TGCAGCGTTGACAGCCCAGGTTACACCTTC
CSVDSPGYTF
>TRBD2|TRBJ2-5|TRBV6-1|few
TGTGCCAGCAGTGAGCTCCGGACTAGCGGAGAGACCCAGTACTTC
CASSELRTSGETQYF